Included here is one TCR beta chain sequence, with context. One end of the junction varies from germline; a read error may be responsible. These data are taken from a study of blood T cell repertoires in COVID-19. Germline V gene data show CDR1 as SNHLY and CDR2 as FYNNEI. CDR3 length: 17 amino acids. Authors' analysis steps: By means of reference gene primer amplification, nucleated cell counts were estimated. Measured with immunoSEQ multiplex PCR; TCRdb has only the in-frame clones, and not every one. V and J calls and clone size are as listed in that table; D and trimming were resolved from the DNA. The data contain about 260,000 clones, around 84% of them singletons.

The rearrangement uses TRBV2 and TRBJ2-1, with TRBD1 as a possible D gene (6 bases). This sequence originates from a man aged 30-40 years with acute COVID-19. The specimen sequenced was PBMCs or T cells enriched from blood (not recorded which). The DNA for the CDR3 is TGTGCCAGCAGTGAAAATGGTGCAGGGGTCGAATACAATGAGCAGCTCTTC. Its translation: CASSENGAGVEYNEQLF.